The clone carrying this T cell receptor (beta chain) was counted ten times or more. Antigen: not known. This sample is drawn from a study of tumor and adjacent non-tumor tissue in lung cancer. Study-wide context: Stage I to III disease affected some 11 men and about 5 women aged roughly 31 to 76.

The library came from three nested PCR rounds adapted from ARM-PCR protocols. TCRdb re-called the multiplex PCR reads with MiXCR, one entry per CDR3 protein. The sample carries over 110,000 distinct CDR3 sequences, around two thirds recorded once. General study findings and limits: Tumor tissue had significantly higher TCR diversity than normal lung.

RNA was extracted from bulk tissue without any cell sorting. Chemotherapy-naive patients with new lung cancer underwent thoracic surgery in China, August–November 2014. The sequence was obtained from a man in his sixties with small cell lung cancer. Sequencing was performed on lung tumor tissue.

The CDR3 region has the DNA TGTGCCAGCAGCCCAGGACAGACTATTGGAAACACCATATATTTT. This encodes CASSPGQTIGNTIYF. This chain joins TRBV11-2 and TRBJ1-3, with D possibly being TRBD1 (6 bases). The length of the CDR3 is 15 residues. The V and J ends lost 5 bases and 3 bases respectively, with 14 bases between them. Germline loops: CDR1 SGHAT, CDR2 FQNNGV.